A single sample gave rise to the 27 T cell receptor beta chains below, sequenced in a study of T cells in Graves' hyperthyroidism and ophthalmopathy. TCR beta CDR3 sequences were amplified from RNA transcripts. During a first-round RT-PCR of the TCR CDR3, the HTBI primer set was used. TCRdb re-derived calls from the multiplex PCR reads in MiXCR, one entry per CDR3 protein. The sample shows roughly 840,000 distinct CDR3 sequences, about 38% of them seen only once. Sequencing used blood. Source of these receptors: a man aged 18 to 35 with Graves' hyperthyroidism.

This clonotype showed up just a few times. The chain is built from TRBV12-3 or TRBV12-4 and TRBJ1-3; perhaps TRBD1 as D (5 bases). Trimming removed 3 bases at V and 0 bases at J, with 15 bases between. The CDR3 loop spans 17 amino acids. The chain's CDR3 is CASSFIRDGYSGNTIYF. The CDR3 DNA reads as TGTGCCAGCAGTTTTATCAGGGACGGATACTCTGGAAACACCATATATTTT.

The chain links TRBV6-4 to TRBJ2-6, with 11 bases lining up with TRBD2. Losses at the gene ends were 3 bases for V and 0 bases for J; bases not matched to a gene: 1. The CDR3 spans 17 residues. Looked up from germline, CDR1 is MRHNA and CDR2 is SNTAGT. The CDR3 protein is CASSETSGGSGANVLTF. The CDR3 DNA sequence: TGTGCCAGCAGTGAAACTAGCGGGGGCTCTGGGGCCAACGTCCTGACTTTC.

Comment on this clonotype: The junction departs from germline at one end; a sequencing error may be responsible. The chain employs TRBV15 and TRBJ1-6, with unresolved D. The CDR3 contains 13 residues. Germline values: CDR1 LNHNV, CDR2 YYDKDF (reference sequence). The CDR3 region is CASSLSQSSPLHF. CDR3 in DNA: TGTGCCAGCAGCTTATCCCAAAGCTCACCCCTCCACTTT.

This clonotype was observed many times. V usage is TRBV24-1 and J usage is TRBJ1-5, with D hard to call. The CDR3 has 14 residues. Germline CDR1 reads KGHDR; CDR2 reads SFDVKD. Trimming removed 4 bases at V and 0 bases at J, with 6 bases between. CDR3 nucleotides: TGTGCCACCAGTGAAGGGTATAGCAATCAGCCCCAGCATTTT. Translating gives CATSEGYSNQPQHF.

This clonotype was seen more than once but under ten times. The V call is TRBV4-1, the J call TRBJ2-7, with TRBD1 matching over 7 bases. Trimming took 5 bases from V and 5 from J; bases not matched to a gene: 6. Per germline, CDR1 MGHRA and CDR2 YSYEKL. This CDR3 has 13 residues. CDR3 protein: CASSTGQLDEQYF. The DNA of the CDR3 is TGCGCCAGCAGCACGGGACAGCTGGACGAGCAGTACTTC.

The V gene is TRBV11-2, the J gene TRBJ2-7; possible D gene TRBD2, 5 bases. The germline gives CDR1 SGHAT, CDR2 FQNNGV. The CDR3 is 13 residues long. Trimming stripped 1 base from V and 6 bases from J, with 10 bases between. CDR3 nucleotides: TGTGCCAGCAGCTTAGCGGGGAGCCGCGAGCAGTACTTC. Translating gives CASSLAGSREQYF.

CDR3 sequence reads: CASSLRGAAVDTQYF. For the CDR3, the DNA is TGTGCCAGCAGCTTACGAGGGGCTGCCGTAGATACGCAGTATTTT. The rearrangement joins TRBV7-9 to TRBJ2-3, with D tentatively TRBD1 or TRBD2 (5 bases each). V was pared by 2 bases and J by 5 bases, with 14 bases between. CDR3 length equals 15 residues. Germline V gene lookup returns CDR1 SEHNR and CDR2 FQNEAQ (reference sequence).

This clonotype was seen once. This could be a read error, since a much larger clone is one nucleotide away. This chain links TRBV19 with TRBJ2-5, with D perhaps TRBD1 (5 bases). Germline V gene lookup returns CDR1 LNHDA and CDR2 SQIVND (reference sequence). V was clipped by 5 bases and J by 2 bases, with 9 bases between them. CDR3 length: 13 amino acids. This CDR3 is CASSHDRQETQYF. CDR3 nucleotides: TGTGCCAGTAGTCACGACAGACAAGAGACCCAGTACTTC.

Here the CDR3 reads CASSQFQGTHEQYF. The CDR3, as DNA: TGTGCCAGCAGCCAATTCCAGGGGACCCACGAGCAGTACTTC. The chain links TRBV4-2 to TRBJ2-7; D might be TRBD1 (6 bases). In germline, CDR1 is LGHNA, CDR2 YNFKEQ. V shed 2 bases and J shed 5 bases, with 13 bases lying between them. CDR3 length: 14 amino acids.

This clonotype occurred many times. The chain recombines TRBV2 with TRBJ1-2; 9 nucleotides agree with TRBD1. Germline-derived CDR1 and CDR2 are SNHLY and FYNNEI. The CDR3 runs to 14 residues. V gave up 6 bases and J gave up 7 bases; unmatched junction bases: 9. The CDR3 DNA sequence: TGTGCCAGCAGACCCGGGACAGGGCAGGGTGGCTACACCTTC. Translating it yields CASRPGTGQGGYTF.

The chain couples TRBV11-1 to TRBJ2-7, with unresolved D. The CDR3 loop spans 15 amino acids. The germline V and J ends were trimmed by 1 base and 3 bases, with 13 bases remaining between them. The V gene's germline CDR1 is SGHAT and CDR2 FQDESV (reference sequence). The CDR3, as DNA: TGTGCCAGCAGCTTAGATGCCGGGCGCGGCTACGAGCAGTACTTC. Amino acid sequence: CASSLDAGRGYEQYF.

With regard to this clonotype: A much more abundant neighbour one base away suggests this may be a read error. The CDR3, as DNA: TGCAGTGCTCGAGCGGCATTGTGGGAGCAGTACTTC. Translation gives CSARAALWEQYF. The chain combines TRBV20-1 with TRBJ2-7; a weak D match, TRBD2 (5 bases). The germline gives CDR1 DFQATT, CDR2 SNEGSKA (reference sequence). This CDR3 contains 12 residues. V lost 5 bases and J lost 7, with 15 bases in between.

The chain is built from TRBV6-5 and TRBJ2-2, with a weak D call TRBD1 (6 bases). This CDR3 comprises 15 residues. V lost 4 bases and J lost 2, with 11 bases in between. From germline, CDR1 is MNHEY and CDR2 SVGAGI. CDR3 sequence: CASSLGQFNTGELFF. The CDR3 region has the DNA TGTGCCAGCAGTTTAGGACAGTTCAACACCGGGGAGCTGTTTTTT.

The table lists this clonotype with a few counts. This chain links TRBV13 with TRBJ2-7; TRBD2 matches at 9 bases. This CDR3 comprises 16 residues. The J segment lost 5 bases and the V segment lost 3 bases, leaving 11 bases of the junction unmatched. CDR1 and CDR2 (germline): PRHDT, FYEKMQ (reference sequence). This CDR3 is CASSFGREGPIHEQYF. The CDR3 DNA is TGTGCCAGCAGCTTCGGGCGGGAGGGCCCGATCCACGAGCAGTACTTC. Using reference TRBV13 and TRBJ2-7 for the parts outside the CDR3, the full variable domain is AAGVIQSPRHLIKEKRETATLKCYPIPRHDTVYWYQQGPGQDPQFLISFYEKMQSDKGSIPDRFSAQQFSDYHSELNMSSLELGDSALYFCASSFGREGPIHEQYFGPGTRLTVT.

The sample holds many counts of this clonotype. A much more abundant neighbour one base away suggests this may be a read error. J is TRBJ2-2 and V is TRBV5-1; D is undetermined. The CDR3 runs 11 residues. Germline V CDR1 and CDR2: SGHRS, YFSETQ. The CDR3 sequence is CASKGTGELFF. DNA of the CDR3: TGTGCCAGCAAGGGCACCGGGGAGCTGTTTTTT.

The chain employs TRBV20-1 and TRBJ1-6; tentatively, D is TRBD1 (5 bases). The germline V gene encodes CDR1 DFQATT and CDR2 SNEGSKA (reference sequence). The ends were cut back, 6 bases at V and 7 bases at J, with 31 bases in the middle. This CDR3 is built from 19 residues. This CDR3 reads CSAATPGTEVPLSNSPLHF. The CDR3 DNA sequence: TGCAGTGCCGCCACCCCCGGGACCGAAGTGCCCCTCTCAAATTCACCCCTCCACTTT.

The CDR3 is CASSPGTGAYNSPLHF. CDR3 nucleotides: TGTGCCAGCTCACCCGGGACAGGGGCATATAATTCACCCCTCCACTTT. The rearrangement joins TRBV15 to TRBJ1-6; 10 bases fit TRBD1. The germline CDR1 and CDR2 sequences are LNHNV and YYDKDF (reference sequence). This CDR3 is built from 16 residues. With V trimmed by 10 bases and J by 4 bases, 10 bases remained unmatched.

The rearrangement links TRBV5-1 to TRBJ2-7; 9 bases map to TRBD2. The V and J ends lost 3 bases and 2 bases, in that order; junction bases with no gene match: 6. This CDR3 contains 15 residues. The V gene's germline CDR1 is SGHRS and CDR2 YFSETQ. CDR3 sequence (DNA): TGCGCCAGCAGCTCCGCCGGGACTAGCACCTACGAGCAGTACTTC. Encoded protein: CASSSAGTSTYEQYF.

In this sample, this clonotype turned up many times. The rearrangement uses TRBV7-9 and TRBJ1-4; D is perhaps TRBD1 (5 bases). Trimming took 3 bases from V and 2 from J, leaving 16 bases between them. Per the germline V gene, CDR1 is SEHNR and CDR2 is FQNEAQ (reference sequence). CDR3 size: 17 residues. The DNA of the CDR3 is TGTGCCAGCAGCTTGGGACCTGCTCACGGGACTAATGAAAAACTGTTTTTT. Its translation: CASSLGPAHGTNEKLFF.

The CDR3 nucleotides read TGTGCCAGCAGCTTCCCGACAGGGGGGTCCTCTGGGGCCAACGTCCTGACTTTC. Translating gives CASSFPTGGSSGANVLTF. This chain joins TRBV7-9 and TRBJ2-6, with 9 bases fitting TRBD1. The germline CDR1 and CDR2 sequences are SEHNR and FQNEAQ (reference sequence). This CDR3 region has 18 residues. J lost 0 bases, V lost 3 bases, and 6 bases had no gene match.

The rearrangement uses TRBV11-1 and TRBJ2-5; TRBD2 aligns across 8 bases. CDR1 and CDR2 from the germline V gene are SGHAT and FQDESV (reference sequence). This CDR3 comprises 15 residues. V gave up 5 bases and J gave up 0 bases; unmatched junction bases: 5. CDR3 loop: CASSPPGGNQETQYF. Here the CDR3 DNA reads TGTGCCAGCAGCCCCCCGGGGGGGAACCAAGAGACCCAGTACTTC.

V usage is TRBV15 and J usage is TRBJ1-5; D is unclear. Per germline, CDR1 LNHNV and CDR2 YYDKDF (reference sequence). The CDR3 has 10 residues. Trimming removed 5 bases at V and 11 bases at J, with 7 bases between. CDR3 residues: CATSALSQHF. The CDR3 nucleotides are TGTGCCACCAGCGCCCTATCCCAGCATTTT.

This clonotype was observed a few times. The CDR3 bases are TGTGCCATCATTCCGGGCCGTACCTACGAGCAGTACTTC. This encodes CAIIPGRTYEQYF. The chain couples TRBV2 to TRBJ2-7; D remains ambiguous. Germline V gene data show CDR1 as SNHLY and CDR2 as FYNNEI. There are 13 residues in the CDR3. The germline V and J ends were trimmed by 10 bases and 2 bases, with 15 bases remaining between them.

This clonotype appeared many times. The V and J genes are TRBV29-1 and TRBJ1-2; maybe TRBD1 (5 bases). The CDR3 consists of 12 residues. Germline CDR1 and CDR2: SQVTM and ANQGSEA. V was clipped by 3 bases and J by 8 bases, with 13 bases between them. Written as DNA, the CDR3 is TGCAGCGTTGATAGAGGGACGTCCGGCTACACCTTC. Translated: CSVDRGTSGYTF.

This chain links TRBV15 with TRBJ1-2; 8 positions match TRBD1. Germline V gene data show CDR1 as LNHNV and CDR2 as YYDKDF (reference sequence). The CDR3 runs to 14 residues. The ends lost 3 bases at V and 4 bases at J; junction bases unmatched: 4. CDR3 sequence reads: CATSRDRVSYGYTF. Written as DNA, the CDR3 is TGTGCCACCAGCAGGGACAGGGTGAGCTATGGCTACACCTTC. The variable domain in full, completed from reference TRBV15 and TRBJ1-2, reads DAMVIQNPRYQVTQFGKPVTLSCSQTLNHNVMYWYQQKSSQAPKLLFHYYDKDFNNEADTPDNFQSRRPNTSFCFLDIRSPGLGDTAMYLCATSRDRVSYGYTFGSGTRLTVV.

This clonotype showed up many times. The chain employs TRBV29-1 and TRBJ2-7, with 7 positions matching TRBD2. Germline CDR1 reads SQVTM; CDR2 reads ANQGSEA. The CDR3 is 13 amino acids. The V and J ends lost 4 bases and 2 bases, in that order; junction bases with no gene match: 5. In DNA form, the CDR3 reads TGCAGCGTTGTTTCTAGCGGACCCTACGAGCAGTACTTC. It codes for CSVVSSGPYEQYF.

This clonotype appeared many times. The chain is built from TRBV10-3 and TRBJ1-2; TRBD1 aligns across 9 bases. CDR3 length: 15 amino acids. V dropped 2 bases and J dropped 8; count of bases not matched to a gene: 9. Germline V gene sequence: CDR1 ENHRY, CDR2 SYGVKD. The CDR3 spells CAISEAPGQGGGYTF. For the CDR3, the DNA is TGTGCCATCAGTGAGGCCCCGGGACAGGGAGGCGGCTACACCTTC.